This T cell receptor beta chain was recorded in a study of T-cell reconstitution after alpha-beta-depleted transplantation in children (dated by TCRdb to about 2016). Regarding the complete study: The study quantitatively tracked T-cell immune reconstitution after TCRalphabeta/CD19-depleted allogeneic hematopoietic cell transplantation in children using TCR repertoire profiling.

The library relied on PCR. TCRdb lists the instrument as Illumina HiSeq 2500. TCR libraries were prepared with molecular barcoding, using unique molecular identifiers to normalize TCRbeta repertoire quantification. TCRdb applied fastp at Q25 and MiXCR to the public reads, then kept only in-frame beta chains. All rows with the same CDR3 protein become a single entry with the most common DNA and genes. A total of 400,000 to 500,000 distinct CDR3 sequences appear in this sample, 11% of them only once. The ten top clones hold approximately 5% of the sample. Including cysteine and phenylalanine, the CDR3 has 16 amino acids. Left in the record is the CDR3 DNA by itself, 48 bases read in frame from the first base. For CDR1 and CDR2, the germline V gene (reference sequence) lists DFQATT and SNEGSKA. Cut back by 0 bases and 4 bases, the V and J ends lie 16 bases apart. This clonotype was counted many times. Its antigen is not yet known. Base-call qualities are not available, and no considerably larger clone is one nucleotide away.

The material sequenced was PBMCs from the stem cell graft donor, taken from the stem cell graft. The receptor comes from a human donor who donated a stem cell graft to a child with acute myeloid leukemia. The rearranged chain carries TRBV20-1 and TRBJ2-1; the D gene assignment is perhaps TRBD1 or TRBD2, with each matching 5 bases. The CDR3 here reads CSARDLVGPSYNEQFF. Read as DNA, the sequence is TGCAGTGCTAGAGATCTGGTGGGACCCTCATACAATGAGCAGTTCTTC.